One sample yielded the 31 T cell receptor beta chains listed below, sequenced in a study of cytomegalovirus exposure and HLA in healthy donors. Vbeta (60) and Jbeta (13) primers were used in the PCR. Clones were read by immunoSEQ multiplex PCR, and TCRdb kept only the in-frame ones, dropping some. Here the sample spans 60,000 or so clones, about 80% being singletons. Sequences were obtained from PBMCs. These receptor sequences come from a woman aged 40 to 50 in good health and CMV-seropositive.

The chain has TRBV27 and TRBJ2-7, with D perhaps TRBD1 (5 bases). Germline CDR1 and CDR2: MNHEY and SMNVEV (reference sequence). The CDR3 sequence is 13 residues long. V lost 5 bases and J lost 5, with 13 bases in between. This CDR3 is CASSTNRINEQYF. Here the CDR3 DNA reads TGTGCCAGCAGTACGAACAGGATCAACGAGCAGTACTTC.

J is TRBJ1-2 and V is TRBV6-5; D possibly corresponds to TRBD1 (5 bases). V dropped 2 bases and J dropped 7 bases, with 5 bases sitting between them. In germline, CDR1 is MNHEY, CDR2 SVGAGI. CDR3 length equals 11 residues. CDR3 sequence reads: CASSYRGGYTF. The CDR3, as DNA: TGTGCCAGCAGTTACAGGGGTGGCTACACCTTC.

The chain combines TRBV11-2 with TRBJ2-7; tentatively, D is TRBD2 (5 bases). The CDR3 sequence is 15 residues long. Germline CDR1 SGHAT, CDR2 FQNNGV. V shed 1 base and J shed 2 bases, with 12 bases lying between them. CDR3 sequence: CASSLGGGVPYEQYF. Written as DNA, the CDR3 is TGTGCCAGCAGCTTAGGAGGAGGCGTTCCCTACGAGCAGTACTTC.

The CDR3 DNA reads TGTGCCAGCAGCTTAGCGCCTCACTTCGCGTTCTCACCCCTCCACTTT. Amino acids: CASSLAPHFAFSPLHF. V and J are TRBV7-6 and TRBJ1-6, with no clear D. Germline V gene lookup returns CDR1 SGHVS and CDR2 FNYEAQ. This CDR3 is built from 16 residues. Deletions cut 0 bases from V and 10 bases from J, with 16 bases between. The variable domain in full, completed from reference TRBV7-6 and TRBJ1-6, reads GAGVSQSPRYKVTKRGQDVALRCDPISGHVSLYWYRQALGQGPEFLTYFNYEAQQDKSGLPNDRFSAERPEGSISTLTIQRTEQRDSAMYRCASSLAPHFAFSPLHFGNGTRLTVT.

This chain connects TRBV10-1 to TRBJ2-2, with TRBD1 matching 9 bases. The germline gives CDR1 WNHNN, CDR2 SYGVQD (reference sequence). This CDR3 spans 16 amino acids. V lost 7 bases, J lost 2 bases, and 8 bases stayed unmatched. DNA for the CDR3: TGCGCCAGCAATAAAGGACAGGGGACCAACACCGGGGAGCTGTTTTTT. Translating gives CASNKGQGTNTGELFF.

The chain joins TRBV6-6 to TRBJ2-5; the match to TRBD1 covers 7 bases. CDR1 MNHNY and CDR2 SVGAGI come from the germline V gene (reference sequence). The V gene end was trimmed by 6 bases and the J gene end by 4 bases; junction bases not matched to a gene: 5. The CDR3 covers 13 residues. The CDR3 is CASRDRERETQYF. The CDR3 DNA sequence: TGTGCCAGCAGAGACAGGGAGAGAGAGACCCAGTACTTC.

The chain links TRBV4-1 to TRBJ1-3, with D perhaps matching TRBD1 (5 bases). CDR1 and CDR2 from the germline V gene are MGHRA and YSYEKL. Trimming pared 1 base from V and 0 bases from J, leaving 13 bases between. The CDR3 totals 17 residues. CDR3 protein: CASSQGGVRYSGNTIYF. CDR3 nucleotides: TGCGCCAGCAGCCAAGGGGGGGTTCGGTACTCTGGAAACACCATATATTTT.

V usage is TRBV4-3 and J usage is TRBJ2-2; TRBD2 aligns across 9 bases. This CDR3 has 16 residues. Germline lookup yields CDR1 LGHNA and CDR2 YSLEER. Trimming cost V 1 base and J 2 bases; bases outside gene matches: 2. The CDR3 sequence is CASSQGLAENTGELFF. CDR3 nucleotide sequence: TGCGCCAGCAGCCAAGGACTAGCGGAAAACACCGGGGAGCTGTTTTTT.

V gene TRBV6-5 combines with J gene TRBJ1-3, with a possible D match to TRBD1 (5 bases). Trimming stripped 2 bases from V and 7 bases from J, with 9 bases between. The CDR3 sequence is 13 residues long. Germline V gene data show CDR1 as MNHEY and CDR2 as SVGAGI. The CDR3 DNA sequence: TGTGCCAGCAGTTACCGGCAGGGTAACACCATATATTTT. It yields the protein CASSYRQGNTIYF.

V and J are TRBV5-1 and TRBJ2-7; perhaps TRBD2 as D (6 bases). Germline assignment: CDR1 SGHRS and CDR2 YFSETQ. The CDR3 contains 13 residues. The germline V and J ends were trimmed by 4 bases and 7 bases, with 15 bases remaining between them. The CDR3 DNA reads TGCGCCAGCAGCCACGGAGGGTGGAGGGAGCAGTACTTC. Translation gives CASSHGGWREQYF.

The chain joins TRBV10-3 to TRBJ2-1; no clear D gene. The CDR3 runs to 13 residues. Trimming took off 2 bases at V and 8 bases at J, with 10 bases between the two ends. Germline CDR1 ENHRY, CDR2 SYGVKD. The CDR3 spells CAISERDTYEQFF. In DNA form, the CDR3 reads TGTGCCATCAGTGAGAGAGACACCTATGAGCAGTTCTTC.

This clone has a handful of counts. This rearrangement joins TRBV19 to TRBJ2-2, with a weak D call TRBD1 (5 bases). Between the trimmed V and J ends, which lost 7 bases and 1 base, there was a span of 7 bases. The CDR3 has 13 amino acids. Germline assignment: CDR1 LNHDA and CDR2 SQIVND (reference sequence). Here the CDR3 reads CASIQGNTGELFF. The CDR3 region has the DNA TGTGCCAGTATTCAGGGGAACACCGGGGAGCTGTTTTTT.

The J gene is TRBJ2-2, the V gene TRBV5-6, with D perhaps matching TRBD2 (5 bases). The germline V gene encodes CDR1 SGHDT and CDR2 YYEEEE. This CDR3 region has 16 residues. The V end lost 4 bases, the J end lost 2 bases, and 15 bases lay between the germline ends. The chain's CDR3 is CASSRVGEANTGELFF. CDR3 nucleotides: TGTGCCAGCAGCCGGGTCGGGGAAGCAAACACCGGGGAGCTGTTTTTT.

The chain uses TRBV19 and TRBJ1-3, with D uncertain. Germline V gene sequence: CDR1 LNHDA, CDR2 SQIVND (reference sequence). This CDR3 is built from 14 residues. V was shortened by 1 base and J by 2 bases, with 6 bases between the two germline ends. As DNA, the CDR3 is TGTGCCAGTAGTATAGGAGGGACTGGAAACACCATATATTTT. Its translation is CASSIGGTGNTIYF.

The gene calls are TRBV6-5 and TRBJ2-7; TRBD2 aligns across 8 bases. V lost 8 bases, J lost 5 bases, and 14 bases stayed unmatched. This CDR3 region has 15 residues. Germline CDR1 is MNHEY and CDR2 is SVGAGI. For the CDR3, the DNA is TGTGCCAGCTCCGGGGGGGTTGTCCTTTCGGACGAGCAGTACTTC. Amino acid sequence: CASSGGVVLSDEQYF.

This chain links TRBV21-1 with TRBJ1-6; TRBD1, the table's D call, lacks a check against the DNA. TRBV21-1 is a pseudogene segment. CDR3 length: 11 residues. The CDR3 loop is CASSNSSPLHF. The DNA of the CDR3 is TGTGCCAGCAGCAACAGTTCACCCCTCCACTTT.

This sequence joins TRBV30 and TRBJ2-1; no reliable D call. Trimming removed 7 bases from V and 15 bases from J, with 13 bases in between. This CDR3 comprises 9 residues. Looked up from germline, CDR1 is GTSNPN and CDR2 is SVGIG (reference sequence). The CDR3 DNA reads as TGTGCCTTGGATTTTGGGCGGTTCTTC. Residues: CALDFGRFF.

The V gene is TRBV6-5, the J gene TRBJ2-5; 9 positions agree with TRBD2. CDR1 and CDR2 (germline): MNHEY, SVGAGI. V dropped 6 bases and J dropped 4; count of bases not matched to a gene: 6. The CDR3 runs 14 residues. The DNA for the CDR3 is TGTGCCAGCAGAAATAGCGGGGGCGGAGAGACCCAGTACTTC. Its protein product is CASRNSGGGETQYF.

The chain uses TRBV19 and TRBJ2-6; 7 bases line up with TRBD2. CDR3 length: 15 amino acids. The germline CDR1 and CDR2 sequences are LNHDA and SQIVND (reference sequence). J lost 3 bases, V lost 5 bases, and 4 bases had no gene match. In DNA, the CDR3 is TGTGCCAGTAGTCTCCCGGGGGGTGGGGCCAACGTCCTGACTTTC. Translated, it gives CASSLPGGGANVLTF.

DNA of the CDR3: TGCGCCAGCAGCTTGGGACTAGCGGGGGGGGAAACAGATACGCAGTATTTT. It encodes CASSLGLAGGETDTQYF. This chain uses TRBV5-1 with TRBJ2-3, with 14 bases fitting TRBD2. Looked up from germline, CDR1 is SGHRS and CDR2 is YFSETQ. V was pared by 0 bases and J by 3 bases, with 3 bases of the junction left unmatched. The length of the CDR3 is 17 residues.

In its sample, this clone was seen a few times. The chain combines TRBV10-3 with TRBJ1-1; 9 nucleotides match TRBD1. This CDR3 is built from 15 residues. J was trimmed by 0 bases and V by 11 bases; bases with no gene match: 10. Germline V CDR1 and CDR2: ENHRY, SYGVKD. For the CDR3, the DNA is TGTGCCTCTTGGGCCGGGACAGGGCTGAACACTGAAGCTTTCTTT. Translated, it gives CASWAGTGLNTEAFF.

This chain uses TRBV19 with TRBJ2-1; the match to TRBD2 covers 13 bases. Per the germline V gene, CDR1 is LNHDA and CDR2 is SQIVND (reference sequence). This CDR3 is built from 13 residues. With 6 bases clipped from V and 10 bases from J, the junction kept 3 bases outside the gene matches. The CDR3 loop reads CASRLAGGTEQFF. DNA for the CDR3: TGTGCCAGTAGACTAGCGGGGGGGACAGAGCAGTTCTTC.

The chain recombines TRBV27 with TRBJ1-2; 7 bases match TRBD1. Looked up from germline, CDR1 is MNHEY and CDR2 is SMNVEV (reference sequence). The CDR3 length is 15 residues. The ends lost 6 bases at V and 0 bases at J; junction bases unmatched: 7. The CDR3 DNA reads as TGTGCCAGCAGGAGCCGACAGGGTGCTAACTATGGCTACACCTTC. It translates to CASRSRQGANYGYTF.

The chain couples TRBV5-1 to TRBJ1-6; perhaps TRBD1 as D (5 bases). Germline assignment: CDR1 SGHRS and CDR2 YFSETQ. The CDR3 is 15 amino acids. V shed 0 bases and J shed 6 bases, with 10 bases lying between them. The CDR3 region has the DNA TGCGCCAGCAGCTTGGGACAGCAGAGTAATTCACCCCTCCACTTT. Protein: CASSLGQQSNSPLHF.

The chain combines TRBV19 with TRBJ2-1, with D possibly TRBD1 on 5 matching bases. The ends were cut back, 1 base at V and 4 bases at J, with 8 bases in the middle. The CDR3 length is 14 residues. Germline V gene lookup returns CDR1 LNHDA and CDR2 SQIVND (reference sequence). CDR3 residues: CASSIVTGYNEQFF. The CDR3 DNA sequence: TGTGCCAGTAGTATAGTTACAGGTTACAATGAGCAGTTCTTC.

Worth noting for this clone: An end of the junction differs from the germline gene, which may be a read error. The chain has TRBV7-7 and TRBJ2-5; TRBD2 is a possible D gene (6 bases). The CDR3 is 14 amino acids. CDR1 and CDR2 from the germline V gene are SSHAT and FNYEAQ (reference sequence). CDR3 protein: CASSTGTGGETQYF. In nucleotides, the CDR3 is TGTGCTAGCAGCACCGGGACCGGGGGAGAGACCCAGTACTTC.

The rearrangement joins TRBV7-7 to TRBJ2-5; a weak D match, TRBD1 (6 bases). The CDR3 loop spans 14 amino acids. From germline, CDR1 is SSHAT and CDR2 FNYEAQ (reference sequence). Trimming removed 5 bases from V and 5 bases from J, with 15 bases in between. In DNA, the CDR3 is TGTGCCAGCAGCCCCACAGGGTTTGGGGAGACCCAGTACTTC. It translates to CASSPTGFGETQYF.

This clone was seen a few times. This CDR3 is CASMGGARRETQYF. The CDR3 DNA reads as TGTGCCAGCATGGGGGGGGCGAGGAGGGAGACCCAGTACTTC. J is TRBJ2-5 and V is TRBV6-1, with D maybe TRBD2 (7 bases). The CDR3 spans 14 residues. V was cut by 7 bases and J by 5 bases, with 17 bases left in between. Germline loops: CDR1 MNHNS, CDR2 SASEGT.

In this sample, this clone turned up a few times. This sequence joins TRBV7-9 and TRBJ2-1; a possible D gene is TRBD1 (5 bases). Germline CDR1 is SEHNR and CDR2 is FQNEAQ (reference sequence). The CDR3 runs to 14 residues. V was pared by 3 bases and J by 5 bases, with 11 bases between. Here the CDR3 reads CASSFNEGDNEQFF. In DNA, the CDR3 is TGTGCCAGCAGCTTCAATGAAGGGGACAATGAGCAGTTCTTC.

V and J are TRBV7-6 and TRBJ2-1, with 8 bases lining up with TRBD2. CDR3 length: 15 amino acids. The V gene end was trimmed by 0 bases and the J gene end by 6 bases; junction bases not matched to a gene: 4. Germline V gene data show CDR1 as SGHVS and CDR2 as FNYEAQ. CDR3 residues: CASSLAGGVGNEQFF. The CDR3 region has the DNA TGTGCCAGCAGCTTAGCCGGGGGGGTAGGCAATGAGCAGTTCTTC.

J is TRBJ2-3 and V is TRBV6-5, with 11 nucleotides matching TRBD1. CDR3 size: 14 residues. V lost 8 bases to trimming and J lost 0 bases; unmatched junction nucleotides: 1. The germline V gene has CDR1 MNHEY and CDR2 SVGAGI. CDR3 in amino acids: CASWDRGSTDTQYF. In DNA, the CDR3 is TGTGCCAGCTGGGACAGGGGGAGCACAGATACGCAGTATTTT.